This T cell receptor beta chain was obtained from a study of blood T cell repertoires in COVID-19. On the study more broadly: The United States, Italy and Spain were the sources of the acute and convalescent COVID-19 samples. PBMCs, B-cell-depleted T cells, or T cells were the source of the cDNA or gDNA that made up the material.

As processed by the authors: Estimation of nucleated cell counts was performed using reference gene primer amplification. Method: immunoSEQ multiplex PCR; TCRdb's copy keeps in-frame clones and lacks some. D and trimming were read from the DNA, whereas the V and J calls and clone size are those reported in that table. The sample lists 20,000 to 30,000 clones; over 85% were seen once. Sequenced: peripheral blood. The TCR originated in a human donor in a cohort sampled during active COVID-19.

CDR3 in DNA: TGTGCCAGCAGGAACCACGGAACAGGGCGGTACGAGCAGTACTTC. Translating it yields CASRNHGTGRYEQYF. The V gene is TRBV27, the J gene TRBJ2-7; a possible D gene is TRBD1 (6 bases). V lost 6 bases and J lost 4, with 19 bases in between. Looked up from germline, CDR1 is MNHEY and CDR2 is SMNVEV (reference sequence). This CDR3 comprises 15 residues.